The 2 T cell receptor beta chains below all came from one sample that was sequenced in a study of T cells after yellow fever vaccination. MiXCR, run by TCRdb on the 5' RACE reads, gives a single entry per CDR3 protein. The sample yields 200,000 to 300,000 distinct CDR3 sequences, roughly 6.8% seen once. The input for sequencing was CD4+ T cells sorted from PBMCs, taken on the day of the yellow fever booster vaccination. The receptor set was obtained from a young man who received the YFV17D yellow fever vaccine.

This clonotype was recorded at least ten times. The chain couples TRBV6-5 to TRBJ2-3; tentatively, D is TRBD1 or TRBD2 (6 bases each). The CDR3 length is 14 residues. Per germline, CDR1 MNHEY and CDR2 SVGAGI. Trimming took off 10 bases at V and 0 bases at J, with 14 bases between the two ends. The DNA for the CDR3 is TGTGCCATCGGGGGCGGGACTAGCACAGATACGCAGTATTTT. It specifies CAIGGGTSTDTQYF.

This clonotype has more than one count but fewer than ten. V usage is TRBV7-9 and J usage is TRBJ1-6; 7 bases agree with TRBD1. This CDR3 comprises 16 residues. Germline V gives CDR1 SEHNR, CDR2 FQNEAQ (reference sequence). J gave up 5 bases and V 5 bases, and 9 bases lay outside the gene matches. The CDR3 nucleotides read TGTGCCAGCAGCCCGCGGGACAGCCCTAATAATTCACCCCTCCACTTT. Translated, it gives CASSPRDSPNNSPLHF.